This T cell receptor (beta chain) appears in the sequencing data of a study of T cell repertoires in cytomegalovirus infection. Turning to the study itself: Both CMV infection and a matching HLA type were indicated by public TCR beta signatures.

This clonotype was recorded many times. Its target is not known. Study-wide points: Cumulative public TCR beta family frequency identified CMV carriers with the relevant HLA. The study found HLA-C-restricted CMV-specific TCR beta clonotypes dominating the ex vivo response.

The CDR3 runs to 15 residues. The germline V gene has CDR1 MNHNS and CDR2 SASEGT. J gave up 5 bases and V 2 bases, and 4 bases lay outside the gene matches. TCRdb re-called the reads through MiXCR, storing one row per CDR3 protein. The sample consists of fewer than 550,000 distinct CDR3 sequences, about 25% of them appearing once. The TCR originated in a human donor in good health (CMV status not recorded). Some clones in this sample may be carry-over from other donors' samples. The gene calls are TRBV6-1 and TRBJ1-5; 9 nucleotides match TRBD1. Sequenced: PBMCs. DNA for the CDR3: TGTGCCAGCAGTGAATTGGGGACAGGGCATCAGCCCCAGCATTTT. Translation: CASSELGTGHQPQHF.